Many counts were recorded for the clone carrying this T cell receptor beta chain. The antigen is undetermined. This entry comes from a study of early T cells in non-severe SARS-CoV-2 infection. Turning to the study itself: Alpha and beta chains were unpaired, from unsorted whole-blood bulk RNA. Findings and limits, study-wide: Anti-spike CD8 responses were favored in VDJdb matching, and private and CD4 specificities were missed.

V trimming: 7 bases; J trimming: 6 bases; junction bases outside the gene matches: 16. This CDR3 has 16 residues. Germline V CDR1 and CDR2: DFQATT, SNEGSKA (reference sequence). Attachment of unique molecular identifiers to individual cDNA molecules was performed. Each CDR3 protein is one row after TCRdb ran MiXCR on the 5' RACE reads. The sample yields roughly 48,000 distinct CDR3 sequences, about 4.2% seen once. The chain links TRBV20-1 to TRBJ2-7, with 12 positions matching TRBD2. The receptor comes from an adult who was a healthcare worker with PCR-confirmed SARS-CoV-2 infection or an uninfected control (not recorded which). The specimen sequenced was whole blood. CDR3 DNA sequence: TGCAGTGGGCTAGCGGGAGGGTTTTGGAGGACGGGCGAGCAGTACTTC. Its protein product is CSGLAGGFWRTGEQYF.